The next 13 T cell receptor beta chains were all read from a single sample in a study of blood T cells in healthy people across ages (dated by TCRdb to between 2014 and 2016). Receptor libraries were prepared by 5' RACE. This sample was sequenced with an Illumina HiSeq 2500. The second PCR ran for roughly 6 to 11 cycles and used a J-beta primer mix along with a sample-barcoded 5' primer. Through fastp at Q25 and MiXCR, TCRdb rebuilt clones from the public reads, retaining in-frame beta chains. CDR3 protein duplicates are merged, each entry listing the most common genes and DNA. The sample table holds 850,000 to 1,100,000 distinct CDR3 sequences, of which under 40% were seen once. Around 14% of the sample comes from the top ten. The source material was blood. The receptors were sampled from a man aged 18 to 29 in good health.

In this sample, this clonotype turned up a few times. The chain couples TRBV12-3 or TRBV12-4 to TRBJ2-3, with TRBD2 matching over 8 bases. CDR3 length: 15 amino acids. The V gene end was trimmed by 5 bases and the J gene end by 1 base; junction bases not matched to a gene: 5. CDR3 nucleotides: TGTGCCAGCAGTATGAGCGGGGGCCGCACAGATACGCAGTATTTT. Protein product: CASSMSGGRTDTQYF.

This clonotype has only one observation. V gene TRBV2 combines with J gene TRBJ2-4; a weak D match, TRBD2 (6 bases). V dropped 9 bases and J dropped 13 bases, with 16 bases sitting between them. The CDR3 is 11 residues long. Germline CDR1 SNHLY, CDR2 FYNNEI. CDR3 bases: TGTGCCAGGGAGGGACTCAGTGAGCAGTACTTC. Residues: CAREGLSEQYF. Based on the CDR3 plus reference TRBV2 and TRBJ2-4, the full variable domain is EPEVTQTPSHQVTQMGQEVILRCVPISNHLYFYWYRQILGQKVEFLVSFYNNEISEKSEIFDDQFSVERPDGSNFTLKIRSTKLEDSAMYFCAREGLSEQYFGAGTRLSVL.

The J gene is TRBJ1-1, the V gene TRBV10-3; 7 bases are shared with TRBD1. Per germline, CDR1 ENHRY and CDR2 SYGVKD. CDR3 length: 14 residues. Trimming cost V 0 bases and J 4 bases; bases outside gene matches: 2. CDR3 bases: TGTGCCATCAGTGAGTCAACAGGGGCCACTGAAGCTTTCTTT. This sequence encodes CAISESTGATEAFF.

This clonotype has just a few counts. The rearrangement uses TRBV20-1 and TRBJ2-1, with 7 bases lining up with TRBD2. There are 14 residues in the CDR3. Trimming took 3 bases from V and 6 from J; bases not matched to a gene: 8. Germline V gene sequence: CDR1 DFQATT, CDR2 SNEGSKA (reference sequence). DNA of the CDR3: TGCAGTGCTAGTACGCCGGGGGGTGCCAATGAGCAGTTCTTC. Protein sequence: CSASTPGGANEQFF.

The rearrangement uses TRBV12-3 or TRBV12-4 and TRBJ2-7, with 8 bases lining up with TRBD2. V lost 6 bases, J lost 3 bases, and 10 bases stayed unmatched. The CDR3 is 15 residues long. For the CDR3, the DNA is TGTGCCAGCAGAAAACAACCCGGGACTAGCTACGAGCAGTACTTC. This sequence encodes CASRKQPGTSYEQYF.

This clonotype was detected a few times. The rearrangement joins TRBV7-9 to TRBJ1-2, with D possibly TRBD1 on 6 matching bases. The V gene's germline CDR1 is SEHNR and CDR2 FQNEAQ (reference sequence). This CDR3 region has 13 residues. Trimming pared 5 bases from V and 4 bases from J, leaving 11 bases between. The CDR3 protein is CASSTGTSYGYTF. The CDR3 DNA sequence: TGTGCCAGCAGCACCGGGACATCCTATGGCTACACCTTC. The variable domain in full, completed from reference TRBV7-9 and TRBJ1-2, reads DTGVSQNPRHKITKRGQNVTFRCDPISEHNRLYWYRQTLGQGPEFLTYFQNEAQLEKSRLLSDRFSAERPKGSFSTLEIQRTEQGDSAMYLCASSTGTSYGYTFGSGTRLTVV.

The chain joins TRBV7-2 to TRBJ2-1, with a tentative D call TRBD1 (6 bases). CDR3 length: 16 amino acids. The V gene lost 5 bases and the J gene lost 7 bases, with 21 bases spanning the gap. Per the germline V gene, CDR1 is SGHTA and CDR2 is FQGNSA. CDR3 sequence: CASSLGMGAFGNEQFF. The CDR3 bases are TGTGCCAGCAGCCTAGGGATGGGGGCTTTCGGAAATGAGCAGTTCTTC.

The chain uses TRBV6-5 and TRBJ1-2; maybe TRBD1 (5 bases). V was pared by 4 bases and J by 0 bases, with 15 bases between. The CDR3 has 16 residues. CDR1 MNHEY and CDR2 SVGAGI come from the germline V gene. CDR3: CASSLGGGGANYGYTF. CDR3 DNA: TGTGCCAGCAGTTTGGGGGGGGGGGGAGCTAACTATGGCTACACCTTC.

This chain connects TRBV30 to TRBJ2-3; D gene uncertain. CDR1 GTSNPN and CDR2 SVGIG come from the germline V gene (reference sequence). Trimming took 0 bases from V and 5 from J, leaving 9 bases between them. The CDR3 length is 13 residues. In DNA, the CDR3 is TGTGCCTGGAGTGTCCCAGGAAGAGATACGCAGTATTTT. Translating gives CAWSVPGRDTQYF.

CDR3 coding DNA: TGTGCCAGCAGTTCCTCCGGGACAGGGGATAACTATGGCTACACCTTC. This encodes CASSSSGTGDNYGYTF. This chain uses TRBV12-3 or TRBV12-4 with TRBJ1-2, with TRBD1 identical over 10 bases. This CDR3 has 16 residues. Trimming cost V 4 bases and J 1 base; bases outside gene matches: 6.

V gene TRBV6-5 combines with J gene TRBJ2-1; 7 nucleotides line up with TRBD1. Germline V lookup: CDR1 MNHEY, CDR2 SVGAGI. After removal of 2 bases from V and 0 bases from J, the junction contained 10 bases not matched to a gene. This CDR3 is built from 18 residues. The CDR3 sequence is CASSYATGVRSSYNEQFF. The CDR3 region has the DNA TGTGCCAGCAGTTACGCCACAGGGGTGAGGAGCTCCTACAATGAGCAGTTCTTC.

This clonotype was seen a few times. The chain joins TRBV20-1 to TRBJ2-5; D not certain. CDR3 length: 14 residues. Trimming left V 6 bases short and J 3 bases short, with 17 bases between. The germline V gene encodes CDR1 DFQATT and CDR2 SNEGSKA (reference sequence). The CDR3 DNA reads TGCAGTGCCGCCGTAACAACGCAGGAAGAGACCCAGTACTTC. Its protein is CSAAVTTQEETQYF.

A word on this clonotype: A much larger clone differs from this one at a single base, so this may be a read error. The CDR3 bases are TGTGCCAGCAACTACCGGACAGGGAGCACAGATACGCAGTATTTT. Protein sequence: CASNYRTGSTDTQYF. The chain uses TRBV28 and TRBJ2-3; 8 bases line up with TRBD1. J lost 0 bases, V lost 7 bases, and 6 bases had no gene match. Looked up from germline, CDR1 is MDHEN and CDR2 is SYDVKM. The CDR3 length is 15 residues.